One TCR beta chain is described in this entry. Its specificity is not known. The data belong to a study of beta chain features in type 1 diabetes. In the study overall: All samples yielded 85 million to 130 million examined sorted cells.

The isolated RNA, all of it, was reverse transcribed, so expressed TCRB transcripts were what got sequenced. Using immunoSEQ multiplex PCR, the repertoire was profiled, and TCRdb retains in-frame clones only, with some absent. The repertoire consists of around 250,000 clones, with roughly 30% occurring once and the leading ten covering 3.5% to 4.5%. CDR1 MNHEY and CDR2 SVGAGI come from the germline V gene. The CDR3 covers 13 residues. V was cut by 6 bases and J by 6 bases, with 11 bases left in between. CD4+ naive, central memory, regulatory and stem cell-like memory cells were sorted via CD45RO/CCR7/CD25/CD127/CD95/CD27. Findings and caveats of the study: Here, the possible influence of HLA type (on TCRB rearrangement) remained unresolved.

The sequenced sample consisted of central memory CD4+ T cells from blood. The chain uses TRBV6-5 and TRBJ2-2; D not resolved. The sequence came from a man younger than 40 in good health. The CDR3 sequence: CASRDTTSGELFF. CDR3 coding DNA: TGTGCCAGCAGAGACACCACCTCCGGGGAGCTGTTTTTT.